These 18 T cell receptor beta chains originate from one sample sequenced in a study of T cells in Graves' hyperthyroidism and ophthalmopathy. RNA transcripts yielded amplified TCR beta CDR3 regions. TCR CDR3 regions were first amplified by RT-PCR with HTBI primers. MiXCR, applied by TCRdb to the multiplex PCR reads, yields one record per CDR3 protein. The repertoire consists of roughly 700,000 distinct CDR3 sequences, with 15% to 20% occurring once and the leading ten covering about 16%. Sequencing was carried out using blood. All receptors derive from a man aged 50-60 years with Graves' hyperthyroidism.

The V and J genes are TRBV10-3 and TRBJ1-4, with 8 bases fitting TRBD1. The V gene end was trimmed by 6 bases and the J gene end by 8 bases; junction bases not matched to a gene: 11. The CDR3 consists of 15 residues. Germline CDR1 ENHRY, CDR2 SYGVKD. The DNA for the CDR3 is TGTGCCATCAGCCCAAGCCCGACAGGGGAGGAAAAACTGTTTTTT. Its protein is CAISPSPTGEEKLFF.

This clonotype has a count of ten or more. CDR3 in amino acids: CASSIGTDTEAFF. The DNA of the CDR3 is TGTGCCAGTAGTATAGGGACAGATACTGAAGCTTTCTTT. The chain has TRBV19 and TRBJ1-1; possibly TRBD1 for D (6 bases). V lost 1 base and J 5 bases, leaving 8 bases between the germline ends. The CDR3 is 13 amino acids. The germline CDR1 and CDR2 sequences are LNHDA and SQIVND (reference sequence).

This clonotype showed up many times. Here the CDR3 reads CAIPPRGDYNEQFF. The CDR3 coding sequence is TGTGCCATCCCACCAAGGGGGGACTACAATGAGCAGTTCTTC. The chain carries TRBV7-9 and TRBJ2-1; D may correspond to TRBD1 or TRBD2 (6 bases each). The CDR3 runs to 14 residues. V lost 10 bases and J lost 3, with 16 bases in between. Per the germline V gene, CDR1 is SEHNR and CDR2 is FQNEAQ (reference sequence).

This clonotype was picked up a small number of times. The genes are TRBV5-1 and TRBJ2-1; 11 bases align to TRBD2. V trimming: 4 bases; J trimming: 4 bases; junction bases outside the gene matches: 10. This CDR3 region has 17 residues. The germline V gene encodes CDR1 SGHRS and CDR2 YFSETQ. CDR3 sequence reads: CASSTLTSGSAYNEQFF. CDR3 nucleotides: TGCGCCAGCAGCACCCTTACTAGCGGGAGCGCGTACAATGAGCAGTTCTTC.

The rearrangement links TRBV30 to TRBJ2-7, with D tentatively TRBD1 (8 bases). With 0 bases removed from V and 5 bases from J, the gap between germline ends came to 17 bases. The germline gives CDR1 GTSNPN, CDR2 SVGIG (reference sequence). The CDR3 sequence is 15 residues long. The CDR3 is CAWSVAGAGGHEQYF. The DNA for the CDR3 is TGTGCCTGGAGTGTGGCGGGGGCAGGGGGCCACGAGCAGTACTTC.

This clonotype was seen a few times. The CDR3 protein is CASSIIGGSYEQYF. Written as DNA, the CDR3 is TGTGCCAGTAGTATTATCGGCGGCTCCTACGAGCAGTACTTC. The chain carries TRBV19 and TRBJ2-7; D is uncertain. This CDR3 has 14 residues. Trimming stripped 3 bases from V and 0 bases from J, with 9 bases between. Germline V gene lookup returns CDR1 LNHDA and CDR2 SQIVND (reference sequence).

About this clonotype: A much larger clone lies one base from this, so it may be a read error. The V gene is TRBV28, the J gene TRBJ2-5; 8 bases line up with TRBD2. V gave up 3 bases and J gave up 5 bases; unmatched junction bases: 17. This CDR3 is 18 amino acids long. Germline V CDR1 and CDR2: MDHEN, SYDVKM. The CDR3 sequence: CASSLRPAGEVGRETQYF. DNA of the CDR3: TGTGCCAGCAGTTTGCGACCAGCGGGAGAAGTCGGGCGGGAGACCCAGTACTTC.

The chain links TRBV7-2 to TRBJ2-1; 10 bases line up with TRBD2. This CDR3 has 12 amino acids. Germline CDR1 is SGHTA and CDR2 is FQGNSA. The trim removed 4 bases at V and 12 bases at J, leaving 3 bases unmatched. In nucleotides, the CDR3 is TGTGCCAGCAGCTCTAGCGGGAGAAGGCAGTTCTTC. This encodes CASSSSGRRQFF.

The CDR3 coding sequence is TGTGCCAGCAGCTTAGACAGGGGGGCGACCTACGAGCAGTACTTC. This encodes CASSLDRGATYEQYF. This chain connects TRBV7-2 to TRBJ2-7, with TRBD1 identical over 8 bases. The CDR3 length is 15 residues. After removal of 1 base from V and 2 bases from J, the junction contained 4 bases not matched to a gene. CDR1 and CDR2 (germline): SGHTA, FQGNSA.

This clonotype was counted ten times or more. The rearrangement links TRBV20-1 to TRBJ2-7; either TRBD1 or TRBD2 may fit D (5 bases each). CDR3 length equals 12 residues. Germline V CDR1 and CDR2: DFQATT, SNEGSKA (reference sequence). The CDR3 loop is CSARDGTYEQYF. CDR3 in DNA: TGCAGCGCCCGGGACGGGACCTACGAGCAGTACTTC.

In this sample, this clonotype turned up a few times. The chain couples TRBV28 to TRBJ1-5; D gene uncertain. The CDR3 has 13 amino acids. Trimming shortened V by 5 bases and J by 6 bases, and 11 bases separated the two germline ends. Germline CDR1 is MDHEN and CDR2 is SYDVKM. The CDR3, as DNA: TGTGCCAGCAGTAGACCAGAGTCTCAGCCCCAGCATTTT. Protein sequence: CASSRPESQPQHF.

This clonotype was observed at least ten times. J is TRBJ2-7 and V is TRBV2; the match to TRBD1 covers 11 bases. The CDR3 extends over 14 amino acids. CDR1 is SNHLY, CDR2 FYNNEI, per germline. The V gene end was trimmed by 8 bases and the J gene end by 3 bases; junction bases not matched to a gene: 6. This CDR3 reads CASVWGQGDYEQYF. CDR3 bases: TGTGCCAGCGTGTGGGGACAGGGGGACTACGAGCAGTACTTC.

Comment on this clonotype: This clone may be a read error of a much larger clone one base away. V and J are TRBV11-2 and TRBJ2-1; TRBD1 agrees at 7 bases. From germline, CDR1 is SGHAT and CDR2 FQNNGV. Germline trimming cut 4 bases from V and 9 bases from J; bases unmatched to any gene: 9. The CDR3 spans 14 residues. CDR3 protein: CASSSSRRDSEQFF. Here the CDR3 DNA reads TGTGCCAGCAGCTCTTCCCGCAGGGACAGTGAGCAGTTCTTC.

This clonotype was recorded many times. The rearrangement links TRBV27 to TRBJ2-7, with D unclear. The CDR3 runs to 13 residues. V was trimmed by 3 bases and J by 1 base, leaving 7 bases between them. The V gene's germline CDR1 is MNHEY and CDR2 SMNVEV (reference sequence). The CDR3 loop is CASSFVGSYEQYF. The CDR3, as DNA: TGTGCCAGCAGTTTTGTAGGTTCCTACGAGCAGTACTTC.

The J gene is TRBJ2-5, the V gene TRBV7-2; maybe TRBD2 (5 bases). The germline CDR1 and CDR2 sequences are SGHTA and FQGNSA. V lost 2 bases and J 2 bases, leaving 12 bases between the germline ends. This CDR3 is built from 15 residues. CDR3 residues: CASSLQGPGQETQYF. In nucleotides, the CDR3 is TGTGCCAGCAGCTTACAAGGGCCGGGGCAAGAGACCCAGTACTTC.

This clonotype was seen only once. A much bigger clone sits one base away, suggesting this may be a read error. For the CDR3, the DNA is TGTGCCAGCAGTCGCATCCGTAGCTATGGCTACACCTTC. Protein product: CASSRIRSYGYTF. The chain uses TRBV12-3 or TRBV12-4 and TRBJ1-2; D unresolved. The CDR3 spans 13 residues. V gave up 5 bases and J gave up 4 bases, with 11 bases separating them.

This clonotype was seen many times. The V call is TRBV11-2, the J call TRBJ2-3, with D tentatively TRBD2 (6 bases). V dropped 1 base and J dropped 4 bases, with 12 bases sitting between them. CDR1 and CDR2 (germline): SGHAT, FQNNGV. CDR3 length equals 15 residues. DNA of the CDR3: TGTGCCAGCAGCTTAGGTTTAGCGGCAGCAGATACGCAGTATTTT. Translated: CASSLGLAAADTQYF.

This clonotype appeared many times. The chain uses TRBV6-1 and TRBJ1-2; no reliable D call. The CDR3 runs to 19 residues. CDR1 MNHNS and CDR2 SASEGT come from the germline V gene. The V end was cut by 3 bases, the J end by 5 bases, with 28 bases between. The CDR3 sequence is CASSDIDLLNFNLFYGYTF. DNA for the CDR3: TGTGCCAGCAGTGACATCGACCTCCTAAACTTCAACCTCTTTTATGGCTACACCTTC.